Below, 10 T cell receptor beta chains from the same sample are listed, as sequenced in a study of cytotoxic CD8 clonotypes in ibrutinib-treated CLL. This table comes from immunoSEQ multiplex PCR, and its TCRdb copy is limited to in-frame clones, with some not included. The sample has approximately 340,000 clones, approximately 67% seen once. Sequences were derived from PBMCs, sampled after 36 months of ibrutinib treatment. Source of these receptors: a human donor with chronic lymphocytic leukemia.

For the CDR3, the DNA is TGTGCCTGGGCAGGACAGGACCATCGGGACGAGCAGTACTTC. Translated, it gives CAWAGQDHRDEQYF. The gene calls are TRBV30 and TRBJ2-7, with 7 positions matching TRBD1. J lost 5 bases, V lost 5 bases, and 12 bases had no gene match. CDR1 is GTSNPN and CDR2 is SVGIG in the germline V gene (reference sequence). The CDR3 is made up of 14 amino acids.

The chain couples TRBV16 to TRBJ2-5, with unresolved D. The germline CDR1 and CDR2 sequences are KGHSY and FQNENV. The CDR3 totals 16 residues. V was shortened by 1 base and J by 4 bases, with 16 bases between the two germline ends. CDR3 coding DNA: TGTGCCAGCAGCCAATATTCCCTCGGAGTCGGAGAGACCCAGTACTTC. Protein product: CASSQYSLGVGETQYF.

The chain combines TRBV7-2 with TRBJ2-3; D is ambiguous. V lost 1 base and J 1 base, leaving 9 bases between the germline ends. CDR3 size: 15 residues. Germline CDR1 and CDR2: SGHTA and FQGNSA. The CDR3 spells CASSLGTQRTDTQYF. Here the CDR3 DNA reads TGTGCCAGCAGCTTAGGCACACAACGCACAGATACGCAGTATTTT.

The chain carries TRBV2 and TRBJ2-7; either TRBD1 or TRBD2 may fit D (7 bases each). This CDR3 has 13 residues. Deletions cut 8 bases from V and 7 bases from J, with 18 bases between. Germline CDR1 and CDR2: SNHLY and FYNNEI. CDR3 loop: CASGNRQGGEQYF. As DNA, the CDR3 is TGTGCCAGCGGGAACAGACAGGGAGGGGAGCAGTACTTC.

The CDR3: CASSRAGTGNTEAFF. The CDR3 DNA follows: TGCGCCAGCAGCCGTGCCGGGACAGGAAACACTGAAGCTTTCTTT. The chain joins TRBV4-3 to TRBJ1-1; 8 nucleotides match TRBD1. Germline loops: CDR1 LGHNA, CDR2 YSLEER. CDR3 size: 15 residues. V shed 4 bases and J 2 bases; nucleotides not matched to a gene: 6.

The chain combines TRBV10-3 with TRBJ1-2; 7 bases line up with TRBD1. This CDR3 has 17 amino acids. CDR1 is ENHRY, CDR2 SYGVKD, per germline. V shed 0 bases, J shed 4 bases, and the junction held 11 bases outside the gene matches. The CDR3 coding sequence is TGTGCCATCAGTGAGTCCCCGGGGAGGGGGCAGGGCTATGGCTACACCTTC. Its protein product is CAISESPGRGQGYGYTF.

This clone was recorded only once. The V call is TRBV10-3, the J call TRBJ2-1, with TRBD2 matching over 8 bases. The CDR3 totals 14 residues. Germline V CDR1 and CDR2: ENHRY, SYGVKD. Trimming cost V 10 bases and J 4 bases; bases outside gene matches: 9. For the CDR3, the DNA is TGTGCCACCTTGATAAGCGGGGGTTACAATGAGCAGTTCTTC. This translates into CATLISGGYNEQFF.

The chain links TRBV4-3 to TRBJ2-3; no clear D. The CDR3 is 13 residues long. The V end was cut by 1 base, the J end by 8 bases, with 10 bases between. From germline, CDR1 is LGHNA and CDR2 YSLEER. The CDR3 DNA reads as TGCGCCAGCAGCCAAGTAGTGTCGGGTACGCAGTATTTT. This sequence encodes CASSQVVSGTQYF.

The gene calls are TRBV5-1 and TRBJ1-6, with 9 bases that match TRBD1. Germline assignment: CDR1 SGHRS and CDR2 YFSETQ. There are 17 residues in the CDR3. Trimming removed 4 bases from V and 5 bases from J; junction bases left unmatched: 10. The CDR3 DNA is TGCGCCAGCAGCGCGGACCAGACAGGGGGAAATAATTCACCCCTCCACTTT. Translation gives CASSADQTGGNNSPLHF.

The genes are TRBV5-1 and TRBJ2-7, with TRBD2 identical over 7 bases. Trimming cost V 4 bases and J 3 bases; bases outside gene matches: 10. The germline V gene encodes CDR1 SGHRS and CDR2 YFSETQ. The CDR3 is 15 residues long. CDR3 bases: TGCGCCAGCAGCCCCACATGGGGCGGGGGCTACGAGCAGTACTTC. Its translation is CASSPTWGGGYEQYF.